Below, one T cell receptor beta chain is given with its context. The data were taken from a study of T cell changes during pregnancy in multiple sclerosis. Measured with immunoSEQ multiplex PCR; TCRdb has only the in-frame clones, and not every one. Of about 44,000 clones in the sample, 80% to 95% are singletons; the top ten hold 0.7%. The CDR3 has 15 amino acids. Trimming removed 0 bases from V and 3 bases from J, with 10 bases in between. Germline lookup yields CDR1 SGDLS and CDR2 YYNGEE. The sequenced sample was CD4+ T cells from peripheral blood mononuclear cells, obtained before pregnancy. This chain joins TRBV9 and TRBJ2-1, with D perhaps matching TRBD1 (6 bases). The sequence was obtained from a female donor with multiple sclerosis, enrolled in a pregnancy study. CDR3 DNA: TGTGCCAGCAGCGTAGAGGGGGAGAACTACAATGAGCAGTTCTTC. This codes for CASSVEGENYNEQFF.